This T cell receptor (beta chain) derives from a study of T cells in localized non-small cell lung cancer. Study-wide results and limits: Adjacent lung tissue had a median roughly 62 of the top 100 clones found in the tumor. Prolonged overall survival went with higher T cell density in the blood. Uninvolved adjacent lung had the highest recorded T cell clonality, with tumor below it.

CDR1 is DFQATT, CDR2 SNEGSKA, per germline (reference sequence). V shed 3 bases and J shed 7 bases, with 6 bases lying between them. The length of the CDR3 is 11 residues. Measured with immunoSEQ multiplex PCR; TCRdb has only the in-frame clones, and not every one. The sample shows 10,000 to 15,000 clones, 84% of them seen only once. Points on this clone: Its antigen is undetermined.

This rearrangement joins TRBV20-1 to TRBJ1-4; D is undetermined. This TCR was sampled from a male donor aged 60 or over with stage I squamous cell lung carcinoma. Sequenced material: peripheral blood, taken before any cancer treatment. This CDR3 is CSASLGEKLFF. CDR3 DNA sequence: TGCAGTGCTAGCCTAGGTGAAAAACTGTTTTTT.